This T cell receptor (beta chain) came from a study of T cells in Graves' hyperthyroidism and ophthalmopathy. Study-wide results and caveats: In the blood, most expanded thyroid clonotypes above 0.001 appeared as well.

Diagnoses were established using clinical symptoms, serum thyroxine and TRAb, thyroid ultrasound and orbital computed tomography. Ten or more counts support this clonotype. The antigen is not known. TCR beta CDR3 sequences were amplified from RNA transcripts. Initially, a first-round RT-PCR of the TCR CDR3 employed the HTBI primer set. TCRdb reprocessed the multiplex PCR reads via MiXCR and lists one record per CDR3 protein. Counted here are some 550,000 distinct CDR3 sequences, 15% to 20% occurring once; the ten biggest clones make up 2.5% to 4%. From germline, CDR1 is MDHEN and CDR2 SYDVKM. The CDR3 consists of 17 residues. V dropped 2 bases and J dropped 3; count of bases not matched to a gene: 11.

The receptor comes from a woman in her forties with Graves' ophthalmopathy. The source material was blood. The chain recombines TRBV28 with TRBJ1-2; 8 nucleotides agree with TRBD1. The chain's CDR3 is CASSLPDGTGGDYGYTF. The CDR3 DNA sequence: TGTGCCAGCAGTTTACCGGACGGGACAGGTGGTGACTATGGCTACACCTTC.